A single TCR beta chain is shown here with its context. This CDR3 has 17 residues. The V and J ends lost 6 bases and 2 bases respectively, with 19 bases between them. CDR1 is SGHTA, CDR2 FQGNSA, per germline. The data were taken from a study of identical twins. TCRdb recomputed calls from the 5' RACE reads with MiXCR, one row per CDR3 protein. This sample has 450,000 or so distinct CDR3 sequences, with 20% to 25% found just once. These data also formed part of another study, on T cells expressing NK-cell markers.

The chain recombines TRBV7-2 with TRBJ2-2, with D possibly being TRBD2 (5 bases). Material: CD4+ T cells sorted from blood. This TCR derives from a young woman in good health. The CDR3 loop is CASSYSNLAVNTGELFF. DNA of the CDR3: TGTGCCAGCAGTTACTCTAACCTAGCAGTAAACACCGGGGAGCTGTTTTTT.